What follows is one T cell receptor beta chain and its context. The antigen is not known. The data were taken from a study of cytomegalovirus exposure and HLA in healthy donors. This CDR3 spans 16 amino acids. The junction had 10 bases not matched to a gene; V was cut back by 2 bases and J by 5 bases. The germline CDR1 and CDR2 sequences are SGHRS and YFSETQ. 60 Vbeta and 13 Jbeta primers were used in PCR. Clones were read by immunoSEQ multiplex PCR, and TCRdb kept only the in-frame ones, dropping some. The sample includes some 110,000 clones, 75% to 85% of them seen just once. The study, taken as a whole, reports: At a 0.05 false discovery rate, a later analysis found 16,951 TCR beta sequences to be associated with HLA alleles. As a later analysis showed, a missense DCLRE1C variant was linked to trimming of TCR beta V- and J-genes.

This chain connects TRBV5-1 to TRBJ2-1, with 7 bases that match TRBD2. The sample comprised PBMCs. The receptor was derived from a man between 18 and 35 years old in good health and CMV-seronegative. CDR3 DNA: TGCGCCAGCAGCTTCGGACTAGTTCAGGCCCACAATGAGCAGTTCTTC. It yields the protein CASSFGLVQAHNEQFF.